The TCR beta chain under discussion was sequenced for a study of cytomegalovirus exposure and HLA in healthy donors. PCR involved 60 Vbeta and 13 Jbeta primers. Sequenced by immunoSEQ multiplex PCR; TCRdb stores in-frame clones only, minus some. The table includes 150,000 to 200,000 clones, around 83% detected once. The germline CDR1 and CDR2 sequences are SGHDN and FVKESK. The CDR3 extends over 12 amino acids. Trimming removed 0 bases from V and 11 bases from J; junction bases left unmatched: 3. Regarding this clone: Antigen specificity is unknown.

Whole-study findings and limits: In vitro checks showed that a few CMV-associated chains really do target CMV antigens.

This chain connects TRBV14 to TRBJ2-7; 8 positions agree with TRBD1. Sequencing was carried out using PBMCs. The clonotype was recovered from a man in his fifties or sixties in good health and CMV-seropositive. The CDR3 region has the DNA TGTGCCAGCAGCCAAGAGGGGGACAGGAAGTACTTC. Encoded protein: CASSQEGDRKYF. Combining the CDR3 with reference TRBV14 and TRBJ2-7 gives the whole variable domain EAGVTQFPSHSVIEKGQTVTLRCDPISGHDNLYWYRRVMGKEIKFLLHFVKESKQDESGMPNNRFLAERTGGTYSTLKVQPAELEDSGVYFCASSQEGDRKYFGPGTRLTVT.